This T cell receptor beta chain was sequenced during a study of cytomegalovirus exposure and HLA in healthy donors. It was with 60 Vbeta and 13 Jbeta primers that the PCR ran. This table comes from immunoSEQ multiplex PCR, and its TCRdb copy is limited to in-frame clones, with some not included. The data contain 100,000 to 150,000 clones, over 70% of them seen just once; the ten biggest clones take up more than 3.5%. The sequenced material came from PBMCs. The sequence derives from a man aged 35 to 55 in good health and CMV-seropositive.

The CDR3 sequence is CASRIREGTYEQYF. CDR3 nucleotide sequence: TGTGCCAGCAGAATTCGGGAGGGTACCTACGAGCAGTACTTC. The gene calls are TRBV27 and TRBJ2-7; TRBD2 aligns across 8 bases. Germline V gene lookup returns CDR1 MNHEY and CDR2 SMNVEV (reference sequence). CDR3 size: 14 residues. Germline trimming cut 6 bases from V and 2 bases from J; bases unmatched to any gene: 6.